This note documents a single TCR beta chain sequence. The sample originates from a study of blood T cell repertoires in COVID-19. At the level of the study: T cells, B-cell-depleted T cells, or PBMCs provided the cDNA or gDNA that served as material.

After removal of 0 bases from V and 5 bases from J, the junction contained 6 bases not matched to a gene. The length of the CDR3 is 17 residues. In germline, CDR1 is SGDLS, CDR2 YYNGEE. The authors' processing: For nucleated cells, counts were estimated from reference gene primer amplification. TCRdb keeps only in-frame clones here, not all; method: immunoSEQ multiplex PCR. The V and J calls and clone size were taken over from that table, and D and trimming were inferred from the DNA. This table holds 150,000 to 200,000 clones, 80% to 90% found once. This TCR derives from a man aged 55 to 70 with acute or convalescent COVID-19. The material sequenced was peripheral blood. The V gene is TRBV9, the J gene TRBJ2-3, with 13 bases matching TRBD2. CDR3 in amino acids: CASSVGGLAGVVDTQYF. As DNA, the CDR3 is TGTGCCAGCAGCGTAGGCGGACTAGCGGGAGTGGTAGATACGCAGTATTTT.